These 23 T cell receptor beta chains share one sample of origin, sequenced in a study of cytomegalovirus exposure and HLA in healthy donors. The PCR had 60 Vbeta and 13 Jbeta primers. TCRdb's table, derived via immunoSEQ multiplex PCR, lists solely in-frame clones and lacks some. The profile shows some 180,000 clones, roughly three quarters of them singletons. The sequencing input was PBMCs. These receptors all come from a male donor in good health and CMV-seronegative.

V is TRBV19 and J is TRBJ2-7, with 7 bases aligning to TRBD2. This CDR3 comprises 13 residues. V lost 5 bases and J lost 7; bases outside the gene matches: 8. Germline-derived CDR1 and CDR2 are LNHDA and SQIVND (reference sequence). The CDR3 sequence is CASSPPGGPEQYF. CDR3 sequence (DNA): TGTGCCAGTAGTCCCCCGGGGGGTCCGGAGCAGTACTTC.

V gene TRBV6-4 combines with J gene TRBJ1-2, with 9 bases matching TRBD1. Trimming removed 0 bases from V and 8 bases from J; junction bases left unmatched: 1. CDR1 and CDR2 (germline): MRHNA, SNTAGT. The CDR3 spans 13 residues. DNA for the CDR3: TGTGCCAGCAGTGACTCGGGACAGGGCGGCTACACCTTC. It is translated as CASSDSGQGGYTF.

This sequence joins TRBV2 and TRBJ2-1; tentative D call: TRBD2 (6 bases). Germline values: CDR1 SNHLY, CDR2 FYNNEI. The CDR3 covers 12 residues. Trimming stripped 9 bases from V and 7 bases from J, with 13 bases between. The CDR3 region has the DNA TGTGCCAGTCATGGGGAGGCAAATGAGCAGTTCTTC. Translated, it gives CASHGEANEQFF.

The chain has TRBV7-2 and TRBJ2-7; D gene ambiguous. V lost 3 bases, J lost 6 bases, and 9 bases lay in between. CDR1 is SGHTA and CDR2 is FQGNSA in the germline V gene. The CDR3 sequence is 12 residues long. CDR3 nucleotides: TGTGCCAGCAGCTTCTTCTTCGTCGAGCAGTACTTC. This sequence encodes CASSFFFVEQYF.

The gene calls are TRBV30 and TRBJ2-1; 13 bases fit TRBD2. Germline CDR1 and CDR2: GTSNPN and SVGIG (reference sequence). Trimming at V came to 2 bases and at J to 6 bases, leaving 4 bases not matched to a gene. CDR3 size: 15 residues. The CDR3 spells CAWSRTSGGPNEQFF. The CDR3 nucleotides are TGTGCCTGGAGTCGGACTAGCGGGGGCCCCAATGAGCAGTTCTTC.

About this clone: At one end the junction does not follow the germline gene, possibly because of a read error. V usage is TRBV7-9 and J usage is TRBJ2-7, with 7 bases that match TRBD2. CDR1 and CDR2 (germline): SEHNR, FQNEAQ (reference sequence). The CDR3 totals 15 residues. DNA for the CDR3: TGTTCCAGCAGCTTAGGAGCGGGATTACTCTACGAGCAGTACTTC. It translates to CSSSLGAGLLYEQYF.

This clone was detected only once. This chain joins TRBV9 and TRBJ2-1, with 9 bases aligning to TRBD2. Germline lookup yields CDR1 SGDLS and CDR2 YYNGEE. The CDR3 totals 16 residues. V lost 4 bases, J lost 7 bases, and 12 bases stayed unmatched. The CDR3 coding sequence is TGTGCCAGCAGCCCTGAGGGCGGGAGGGCGGAGAATGAGCAGTTCTTC. Translated, it gives CASSPEGGRAENEQFF.

This clone was counted a few times. This chain connects TRBV30 to TRBJ2-3, with 7 bases aligning to TRBD2. This CDR3 has 16 amino acids. V shed 8 bases and J 0 bases; nucleotides not matched to a gene: 14. Germline V gives CDR1 GTSNPN, CDR2 SVGIG (reference sequence). The DNA for the CDR3 is TGTGCCCCCAGGAGCGGGGAACAGAAAAGCACAGATACGCAGTATTTT. Protein product: CAPRSGEQKSTDTQYF.

V usage is TRBV6-5 and J usage is TRBJ2-5; no clear D gene. The V end lost 7 bases, the J end lost 5 bases, and 8 bases lay between the germline ends. CDR3 length: 11 amino acids. Germline-derived CDR1 and CDR2 are MNHEY and SVGAGI. CDR3 sequence (DNA): TGTGCCAGCACCCTCGGGGAGACCCAGTACTTC. Translation: CASTLGETQYF.

This chain connects TRBV10-3 to TRBJ2-5; possibly TRBD2 for D (5 bases). The J call may be incorrect, as the DNA end agrees better with TRBJ2-7. This CDR3 contains 13 residues. Germline V lookup: CDR1 ENHRY, CDR2 SYGVKD. The CDR3 nucleotides read TGTGCCATCAGTGAGTCAGGGAGCGACGAGCAGTACTTC. This codes for CAISESGSDEQYF.

This chain joins TRBV6-5 and TRBJ2-2; maybe TRBD1 (6 bases). The CDR3 has 15 residues. The germline V gene encodes CDR1 MNHEY and CDR2 SVGAGI. The germline V and J ends were trimmed by 5 bases and 1 base, with 11 bases remaining between them. The CDR3 DNA follows: TGTGCCAGCAGTCCCGGACAGCTGAACACCGGGGAGCTGTTTTTT. Translated: CASSPGQLNTGELFF.

This clone was seen at least ten times. The sample carries other DNA sequences with the same CDR3. The chain's CDR3 is CASSEQGLDQPQHF. In DNA, the CDR3 is TGTGCCAGCAGTGAGCAGGGGCTCGATCAGCCCCAGCATTTT. This chain uses TRBV2 with TRBJ1-5; tentative D call: TRBD1 (6 bases). V was pared by 3 bases and J by 5 bases, with 11 bases between. CDR3 length equals 14 residues. CDR1 and CDR2 from the germline V gene are SNHLY and FYNNEI.

The chain uses TRBV7-2 and TRBJ1-5; D is unclear. V was shortened by 6 bases and J by 9 bases, with 18 bases between the two germline ends. The germline V gene encodes CDR1 SGHTA and CDR2 FQGNSA. The CDR3 extends over 14 amino acids. For the CDR3, the DNA is TGTGCCAGCAGTCCCTCAGAGGGCGGACTGCCCCAGCATTTT. Translating gives CASSPSEGGLPQHF. Full variable domain (missing parts from reference TRBV7-2 and TRBJ1-5): GAGVSQSPSNKVTEKGKDVELRCDPISGHTALYWYRQSLGQGLEFLIYFQGNSAPDKSGLPSDRFSAERTGGSVSTLTIQRTQQEDSAVYLCASSPSEGGLPQHFGDGTRLSIL.

The genes are TRBV30 and TRBJ2-7; a weak D match, TRBD2 (6 bases). The CDR3 is 13 residues long. Germline V gene data show CDR1 as GTSNPN and CDR2 as SVGIG (reference sequence). V was clipped by 3 bases and J by 2 bases, with 11 bases between them. The chain's CDR3 is CAWRGGGAYEQYF. CDR3 sequence (DNA): TGTGCCTGGAGGGGTGGAGGGGCCTACGAGCAGTACTTC.

The chain combines TRBV5-1 with TRBJ2-1; the match to TRBD2 covers 7 bases. Germline V CDR1 and CDR2: SGHRS, YFSETQ. V trimming: 4 bases; J trimming: 6 bases; junction bases outside the gene matches: 10. The CDR3 extends over 15 amino acids. The CDR3 reads CASSPLGGGVNEQFF. In DNA, the CDR3 is TGCGCCAGCAGCCCCCTGGGGGGAGGGGTCAATGAGCAGTTCTTC.

The rearrangement joins TRBV28 to TRBJ1-2; maybe TRBD1 (5 bases). The CDR3 is 14 amino acids. Between the trimmed V and J ends, which lost 5 bases and 8 bases, there was a span of 18 bases. The V gene's germline CDR1 is MDHEN and CDR2 SYDVKM. Written as DNA, the CDR3 is TGTGCCAGCAGTATAAGTCAGGGAACTTACGGCTACACCTTC. This encodes CASSISQGTYGYTF.

This chain links TRBV28 with TRBJ1-3, with TRBD1 matching over 9 bases. The V and J ends lost 6 bases and 4 bases, in that order; junction bases with no gene match: 7. Germline V gene data show CDR1 as MDHEN and CDR2 as SYDVKM. The CDR3 covers 15 residues. The CDR3 DNA reads TGTGCCAGCAGCGGGGACAGGGAGCGCGGAAACACCATATATTTT. This gives the protein CASSGDRERGNTIYF.

This clone was seen a single time. V usage is TRBV7-3 and J usage is TRBJ2-1; TRBD2 might be the D (5 bases). Trimming cost V 3 bases and J 1 base, with 10 bases left between them. The CDR3 spans 15 residues. Germline CDR1 SGHTA, CDR2 FQGTGA. This CDR3 is CASSLTIGSYNEQFF. The CDR3 region has the DNA TGTGCCAGCAGCTTGACTATAGGTTCCTACAATGAGCAGTTCTTC.

V gene TRBV28 combines with J gene TRBJ1-5, with D tentatively TRBD1 (5 bases). The V gene's germline CDR1 is MDHEN and CDR2 SYDVKM. Trimming took 1 base from V and 7 from J, leaving 11 bases between them. The CDR3 spans 14 residues. CDR3 in amino acids: CASSLLRGGQPQHF. The CDR3 DNA is TGTGCCAGCAGTTTATTGAGGGGAGGACAGCCCCAGCATTTT.

The rearrangement uses TRBV19 and TRBJ2-7; 15 nucleotides line up with TRBD2. Per the germline V gene, CDR1 is LNHDA and CDR2 is SQIVND (reference sequence). This CDR3 region has 16 residues. V lost 5 bases, J lost 7 bases, and 9 bases stayed unmatched. The CDR3 sequence is CASSAGTSGRQGEQYF. The CDR3 nucleotides are TGTGCCAGTAGTGCCGGGACTAGCGGGAGGCAGGGTGAGCAGTACTTC.

The DNA of the CDR3 is TGTGCCAGCAGCTCCGGGACTAGCGGGACGGATACGCAGTATTTT. Encoded protein: CASSSGTSGTDTQYF. This chain connects TRBV6-1 to TRBJ2-3, with 13 bases identical to TRBD2. Germline V gene lookup returns CDR1 MNHNS and CDR2 SASEGT. V dropped 6 bases and J dropped 6; count of bases not matched to a gene: 6. The CDR3 sequence is 15 residues long.

The rearrangement joins TRBV2 to TRBJ1-5; 7 bases agree with TRBD1. The ends lost 4 bases at V and 1 base at J; junction bases unmatched: 4. The length of the CDR3 is 15 residues. CDR1 is SNHLY and CDR2 is FYNNEI in the germline V gene. CDR3 nucleotides: TGTGCCAGCAGTGCCCCAGGGGGGAGCAATCAGCCCCAGCATTTT. This codes for CASSAPGGSNQPQHF.

This clone has just a few counts. The J gene is TRBJ2-5, the V gene TRBV4-3, with 7 bases fitting TRBD1. Judging by the DNA end, TRBJ2-7 fits better; the J call may be wrong. Germline CDR1 and CDR2: LGHNA and YSLEER. This CDR3 spans 14 amino acids. CDR3 sequence: CASRSTTGSYEQYF. The CDR3 coding sequence is TGCGCCAGCAGATCTACGACAGGGTCCTACGAGCAGTACTTC.